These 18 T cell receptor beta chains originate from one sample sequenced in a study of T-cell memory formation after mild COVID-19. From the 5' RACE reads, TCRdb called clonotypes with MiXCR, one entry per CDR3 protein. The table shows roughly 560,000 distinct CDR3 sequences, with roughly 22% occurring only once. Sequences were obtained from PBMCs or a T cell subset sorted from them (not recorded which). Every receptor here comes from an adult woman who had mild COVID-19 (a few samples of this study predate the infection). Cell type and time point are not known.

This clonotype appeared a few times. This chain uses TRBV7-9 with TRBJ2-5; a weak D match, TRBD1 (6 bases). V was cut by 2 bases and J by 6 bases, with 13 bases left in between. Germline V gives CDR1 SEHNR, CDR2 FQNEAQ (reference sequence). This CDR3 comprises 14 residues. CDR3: CASSLPVRGKTQYF. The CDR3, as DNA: TGTGCCAGCAGCTTACCGGTCAGGGGAAAGACCCAGTACTTC.

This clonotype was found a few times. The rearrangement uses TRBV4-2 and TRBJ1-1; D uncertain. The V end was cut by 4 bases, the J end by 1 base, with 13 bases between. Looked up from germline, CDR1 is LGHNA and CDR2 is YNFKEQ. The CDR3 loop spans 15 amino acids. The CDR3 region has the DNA TGTGCCAGCAGCCCTGGAGGTCGACAGAACACTGAAGCTTTCTTT. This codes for CASSPGGRQNTEAFF.

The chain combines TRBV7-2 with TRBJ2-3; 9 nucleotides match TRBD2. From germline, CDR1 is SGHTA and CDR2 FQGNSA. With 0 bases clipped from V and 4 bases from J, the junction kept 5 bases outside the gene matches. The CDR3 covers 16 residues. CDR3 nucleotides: TGTGCCAGCAGCTTAGCGGGCGGGGGGGCCTCAGATACGCAGTATTTT. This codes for CASSLAGGGASDTQYF.

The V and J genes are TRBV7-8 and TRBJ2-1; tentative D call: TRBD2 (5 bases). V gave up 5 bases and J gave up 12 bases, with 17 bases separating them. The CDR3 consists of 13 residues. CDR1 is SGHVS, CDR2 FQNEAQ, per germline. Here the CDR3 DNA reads TGTGCCAGCAGCCGACAAGACGGGGTCAGGCAGTTCTTC. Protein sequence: CASSRQDGVRQFF.

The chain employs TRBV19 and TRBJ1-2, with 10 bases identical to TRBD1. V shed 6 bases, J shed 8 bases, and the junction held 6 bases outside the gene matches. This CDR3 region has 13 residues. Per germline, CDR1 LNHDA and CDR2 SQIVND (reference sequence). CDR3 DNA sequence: TGTGCCAGTAGCTTGGGACAGGGGATCGGCTACACCTTC. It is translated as CASSLGQGIGYTF.

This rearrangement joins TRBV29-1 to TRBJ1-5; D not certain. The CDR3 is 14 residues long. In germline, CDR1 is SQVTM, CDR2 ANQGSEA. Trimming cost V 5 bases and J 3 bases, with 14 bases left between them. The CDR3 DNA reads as TGCAGCGTTTCCCCCGGCGGGCCCAATCAGCCCCAGCATTTT. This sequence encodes CSVSPGGPNQPQHF.

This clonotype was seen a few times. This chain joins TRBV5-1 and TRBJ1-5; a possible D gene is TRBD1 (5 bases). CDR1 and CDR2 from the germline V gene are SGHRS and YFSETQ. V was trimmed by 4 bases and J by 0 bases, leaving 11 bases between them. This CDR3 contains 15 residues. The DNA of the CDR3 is TGCGCCAGCAGCCCGTGGGGGGATAGCAATCAGCCCCAGCATTTT. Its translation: CASSPWGDSNQPQHF. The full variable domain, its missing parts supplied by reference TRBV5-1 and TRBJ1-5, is KAGVTQTPRYLIKTRGQQVTLSCSPISGHRSVSWYQQTPGQGLQFLFEYFSETQRNKGNFPGRFSGRQFSNSRSEMNVSTLELGDSALYLCASSPWGDSNQPQHFGDGTRLSIL.

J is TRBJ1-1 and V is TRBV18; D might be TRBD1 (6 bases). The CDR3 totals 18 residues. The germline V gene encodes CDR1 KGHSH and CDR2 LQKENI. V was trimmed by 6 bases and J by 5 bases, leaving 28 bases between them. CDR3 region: CASSTTGQRGGAKTEAFF. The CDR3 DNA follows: TGTGCCAGCTCTACGACAGGCCAGCGTGGGGGAGCGAAAACTGAAGCTTTCTTT. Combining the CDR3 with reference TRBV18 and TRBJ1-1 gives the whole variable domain NAGVMQNPRHLVRRRGQEARLRCSPMKGHSHVYWYRQLPEEGLKFMVYLQKENIIDESGMPKERFSAEFPKEGPSILRIQQVVRGDSAAYFCASSTTGQRGGAKTEAFFGQGTRLTVV.

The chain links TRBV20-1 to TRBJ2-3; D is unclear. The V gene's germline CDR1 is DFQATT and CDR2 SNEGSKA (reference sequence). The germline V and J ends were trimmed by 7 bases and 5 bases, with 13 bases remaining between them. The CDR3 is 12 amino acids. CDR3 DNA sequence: TGCAGTGTCCCTCAGTCAAGAGATACGCAGTATTTT. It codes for CSVPQSRDTQYF.

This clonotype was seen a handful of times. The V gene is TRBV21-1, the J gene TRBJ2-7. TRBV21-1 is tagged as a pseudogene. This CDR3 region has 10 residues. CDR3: CASSNGEQYF. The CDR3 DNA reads TGTGCCAGCAGCAACGGGGAGCAGTACTTC.

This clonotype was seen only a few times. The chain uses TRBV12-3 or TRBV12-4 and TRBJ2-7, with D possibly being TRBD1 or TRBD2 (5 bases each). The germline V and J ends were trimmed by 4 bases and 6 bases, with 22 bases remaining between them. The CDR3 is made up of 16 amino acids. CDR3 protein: CASSSSRWGSGLEQYF. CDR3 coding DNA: TGTGCCAGCAGTTCCTCAAGGTGGGGGTCCGGTCTCGAGCAGTACTTC.

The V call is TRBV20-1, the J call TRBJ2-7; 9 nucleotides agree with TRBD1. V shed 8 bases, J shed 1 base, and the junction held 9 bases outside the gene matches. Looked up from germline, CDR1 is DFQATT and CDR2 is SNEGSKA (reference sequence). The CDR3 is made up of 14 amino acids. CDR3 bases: TGCAGTTTTAACCGGGACAGGGTATCCTACGAGCAGTACTTC. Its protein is CSFNRDRVSYEQYF.

In DNA form, the CDR3 reads TGTGCCAGCAGCTCTTTCGATGGGACAGGGGATAGCAATCAGCCCCAGCATTTT. Its translation is CASSSFDGTGDSNQPQHF. V usage is TRBV5-4 and J usage is TRBJ1-5, with 10 positions matching TRBD1. From germline, CDR1 is SGHNT and CDR2 YYREEE (reference sequence). The trim removed 3 bases at V and 0 bases at J, leaving 9 bases unmatched. This CDR3 region has 18 residues. Filled out from reference TRBV5-4 and TRBJ1-5, the complete variable domain reads ETGVTQSPTHLIKTRGQQVTLRCSSQSGHNTVSWYQQALGQGPQFIFQYYREEENGRGNFPPRFSGLQFPNYSSELNVNALELDDSALYLCASSSFDGTGDSNQPQHFGDGTRLSIL.

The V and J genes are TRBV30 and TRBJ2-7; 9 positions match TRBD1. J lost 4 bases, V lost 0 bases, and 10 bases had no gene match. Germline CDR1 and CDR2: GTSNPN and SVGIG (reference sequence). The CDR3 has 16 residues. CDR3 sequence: CAWSVLTGTGFYEQYF. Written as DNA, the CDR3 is TGTGCCTGGAGTGTACTGACCGGGACAGGGTTTTACGAGCAGTACTTC.

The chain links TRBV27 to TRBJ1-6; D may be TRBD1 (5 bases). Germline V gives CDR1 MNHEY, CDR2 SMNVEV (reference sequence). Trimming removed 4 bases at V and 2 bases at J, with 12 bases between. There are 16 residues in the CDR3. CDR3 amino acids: CASSSLGATYNSPLHF. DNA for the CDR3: TGTGCCAGCAGTTCTCTAGGGGCAACCTATAATTCACCCCTCCACTTT.

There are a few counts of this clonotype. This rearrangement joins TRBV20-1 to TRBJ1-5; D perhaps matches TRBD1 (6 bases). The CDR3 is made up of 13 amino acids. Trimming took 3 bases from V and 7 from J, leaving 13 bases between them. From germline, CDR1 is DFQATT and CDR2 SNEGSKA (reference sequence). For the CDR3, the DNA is TGCAGTGCTAGCCCAGGGGTAGGGCAGCCCCAGCATTTT. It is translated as CSASPGVGQPQHF.

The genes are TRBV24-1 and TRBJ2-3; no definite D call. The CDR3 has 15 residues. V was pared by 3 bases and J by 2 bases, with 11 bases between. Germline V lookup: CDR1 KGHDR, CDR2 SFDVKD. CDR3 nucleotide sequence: TGTGCCACCAGTGATGAAAGCGAGAACACAGATACGCAGTATTTT. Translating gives CATSDESENTDTQYF.

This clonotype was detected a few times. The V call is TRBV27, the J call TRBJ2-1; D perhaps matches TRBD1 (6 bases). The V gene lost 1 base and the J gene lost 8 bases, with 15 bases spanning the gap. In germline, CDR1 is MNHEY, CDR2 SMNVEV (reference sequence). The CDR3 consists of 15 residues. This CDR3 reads CASSLYGQSKDEQFF. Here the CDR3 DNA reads TGTGCCAGCAGTTTATACGGACAGTCAAAAGATGAGCAGTTCTTC.